The subject of this entry is one TCR beta chain. The data belong to a study of control samples from healthy donors and cancer patients. Generated by immunoSEQ multiplex PCR, the TCRdb table keeps only in-frame clones and is missing some. The sample lists around 80,000 clones, around 87% occurring once. CDR1 and CDR2 from the germline V gene are KGHSY and FQNENV. Trimming left V 0 bases short and J 1 base short, with 6 bases between. This CDR3 contains 14 residues. Sequenced material: blood. The TCR originated in a man aged 50-59 years in good health. V gene TRBV16 combines with J gene TRBJ2-5, with a possible D match to TRBD2 (5 bases). CDR3 amino acids: CASSQSAGQETQYF. CDR3 coding DNA: TGTGCCAGCAGCCAATCGGCGGGCCAAGAGACCCAGTACTTC.